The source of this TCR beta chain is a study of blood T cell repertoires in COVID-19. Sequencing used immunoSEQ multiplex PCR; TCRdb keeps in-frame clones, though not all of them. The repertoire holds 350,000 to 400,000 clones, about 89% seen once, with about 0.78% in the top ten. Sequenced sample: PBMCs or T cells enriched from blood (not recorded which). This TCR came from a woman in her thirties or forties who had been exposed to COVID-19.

The CDR3 DNA follows: TGCGCCAGCAGCCCAGGGGGGACCCCAACCGGGGAGCTGTTTTTT. It translates to CASSPGGTPTGELFF. V is TRBV4-3 and J is TRBJ2-2, with D perhaps matching TRBD1 (7 bases). Germline values: CDR1 LGHNA, CDR2 YSLEER. V lost 4 bases to trimming and J lost 5 bases, with 14 bases between them. This CDR3 spans 15 amino acids.